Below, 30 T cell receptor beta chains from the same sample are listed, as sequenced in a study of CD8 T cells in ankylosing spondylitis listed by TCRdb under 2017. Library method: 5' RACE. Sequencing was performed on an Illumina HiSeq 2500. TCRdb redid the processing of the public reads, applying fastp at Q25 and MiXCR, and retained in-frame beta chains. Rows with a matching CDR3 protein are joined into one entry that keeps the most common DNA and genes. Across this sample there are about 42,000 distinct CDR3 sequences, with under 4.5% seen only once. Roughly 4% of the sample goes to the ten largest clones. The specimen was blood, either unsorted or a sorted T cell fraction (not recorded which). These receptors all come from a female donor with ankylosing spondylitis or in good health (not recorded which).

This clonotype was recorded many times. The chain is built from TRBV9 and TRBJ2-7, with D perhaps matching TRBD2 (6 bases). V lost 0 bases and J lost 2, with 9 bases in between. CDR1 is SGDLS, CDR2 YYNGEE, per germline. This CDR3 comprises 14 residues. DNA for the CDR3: TGTGCCAGCAGCGTAGGTGGGGGGACCTACGAGCAGTACTTC. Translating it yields CASSVGGGTYEQYF.

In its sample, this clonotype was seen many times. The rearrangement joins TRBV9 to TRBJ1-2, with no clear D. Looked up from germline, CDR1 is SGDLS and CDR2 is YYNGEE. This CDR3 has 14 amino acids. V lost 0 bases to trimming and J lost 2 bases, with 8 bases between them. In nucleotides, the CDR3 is TGTGCCAGCAGCGTAGGCGACGGGAACTATGGCTACACCTTC. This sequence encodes CASSVGDGNYGYTF.

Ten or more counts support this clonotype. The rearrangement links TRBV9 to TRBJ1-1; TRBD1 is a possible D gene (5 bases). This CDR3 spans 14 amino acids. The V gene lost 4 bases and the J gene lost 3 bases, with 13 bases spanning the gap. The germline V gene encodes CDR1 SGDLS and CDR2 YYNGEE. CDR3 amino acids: CASSPPGEYTEAFF. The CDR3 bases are TGTGCCAGCAGCCCTCCGGGGGAGTACACTGAAGCTTTCTTT.

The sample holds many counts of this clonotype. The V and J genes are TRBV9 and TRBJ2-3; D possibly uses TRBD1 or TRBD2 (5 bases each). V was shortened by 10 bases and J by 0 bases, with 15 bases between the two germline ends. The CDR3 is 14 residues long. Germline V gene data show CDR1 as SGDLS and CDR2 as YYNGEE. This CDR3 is CAGGRGASTDTQYF. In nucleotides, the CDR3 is TGTGCCGGGGGACGGGGCGCTAGCACAGATACGCAGTATTTT.

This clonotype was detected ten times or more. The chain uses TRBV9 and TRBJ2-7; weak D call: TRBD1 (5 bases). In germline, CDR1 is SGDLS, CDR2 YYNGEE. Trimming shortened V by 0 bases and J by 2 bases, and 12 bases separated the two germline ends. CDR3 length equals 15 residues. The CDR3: CASSVGAGLAYEQYF. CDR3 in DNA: TGTGCCAGCAGCGTAGGGGCAGGGCTGGCCTACGAGCAGTACTTC. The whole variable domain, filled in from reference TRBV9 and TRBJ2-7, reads DSGVTQTPKHLITATGQRVTLRCSPRSGDLSVYWYQQSLDQGLQFLIQYYNGEERAKGNILERFSAQQFPDLHSELNLSSLELGDSALYFCASSVGAGLAYEQYFGPGTRLTVT.

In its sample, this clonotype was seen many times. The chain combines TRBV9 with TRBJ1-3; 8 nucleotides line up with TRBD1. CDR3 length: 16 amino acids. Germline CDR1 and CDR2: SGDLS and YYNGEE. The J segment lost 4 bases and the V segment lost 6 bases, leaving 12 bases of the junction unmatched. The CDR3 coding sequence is TGTGCCAGCACTGCCACAGGGGGGACTCTAGGAAACACCATATATTTT. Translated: CASTATGGTLGNTIYF.

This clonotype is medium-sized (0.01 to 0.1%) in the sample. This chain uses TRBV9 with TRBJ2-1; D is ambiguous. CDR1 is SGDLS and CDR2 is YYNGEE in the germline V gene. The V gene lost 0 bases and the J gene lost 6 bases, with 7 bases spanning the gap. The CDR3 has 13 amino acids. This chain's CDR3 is CASSVVSGNEQFF. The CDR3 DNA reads TGTGCCAGCAGCGTAGTTTCGGGCAATGAGCAGTTCTTC.

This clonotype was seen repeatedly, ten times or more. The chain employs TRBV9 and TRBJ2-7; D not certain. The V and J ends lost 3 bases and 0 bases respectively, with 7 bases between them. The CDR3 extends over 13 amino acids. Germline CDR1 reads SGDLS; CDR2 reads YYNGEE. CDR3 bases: TGTGCCAGCAGCGCTGGCCACTCCTACGAGCAGTACTTC. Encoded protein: CASSAGHSYEQYF.

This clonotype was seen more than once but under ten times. The CDR3 sequence is CASIVGGANEQFF. The CDR3 region has the DNA TGTGCCAGCATCGTCGGGGGGGCGAATGAGCAGTTCTTC. The J gene is TRBJ2-1, the V gene TRBV21-1; TRBD1, the table's D call, was not compared with the DNA. TRBV21-1 has pseudogene status. This CDR3 spans 13 amino acids.

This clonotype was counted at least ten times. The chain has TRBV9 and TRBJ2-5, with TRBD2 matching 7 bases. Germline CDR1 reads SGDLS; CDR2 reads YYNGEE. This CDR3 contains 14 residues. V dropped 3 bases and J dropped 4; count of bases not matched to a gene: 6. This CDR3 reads CASSEGGFPETQYF. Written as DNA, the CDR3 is TGTGCCAGCAGCGAGGGAGGGTTTCCAGAGACCCAGTACTTC.

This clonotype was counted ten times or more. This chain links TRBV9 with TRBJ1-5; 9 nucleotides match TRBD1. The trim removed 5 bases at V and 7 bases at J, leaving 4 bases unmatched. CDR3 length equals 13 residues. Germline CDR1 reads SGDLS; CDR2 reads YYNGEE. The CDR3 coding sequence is TGTGCCAGCAGTACAGGGGGCGAACAGCCCCAGCATTTT. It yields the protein CASSTGGEQPQHF.

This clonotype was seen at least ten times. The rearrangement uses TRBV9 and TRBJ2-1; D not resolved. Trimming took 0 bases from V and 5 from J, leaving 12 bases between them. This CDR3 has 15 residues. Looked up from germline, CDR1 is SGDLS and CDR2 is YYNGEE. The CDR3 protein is CASSVEPAPHNEQFF. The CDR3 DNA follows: TGTGCCAGCAGCGTAGAGCCAGCGCCCCACAATGAGCAGTTCTTC.

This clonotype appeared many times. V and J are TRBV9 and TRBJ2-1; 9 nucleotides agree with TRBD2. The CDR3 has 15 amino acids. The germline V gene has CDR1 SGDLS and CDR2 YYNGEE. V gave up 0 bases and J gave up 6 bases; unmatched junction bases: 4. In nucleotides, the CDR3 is TGTGCCAGCAGCGTAGGAGGGCGGGGGGGCAATGAGCAGTTCTTC. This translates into CASSVGGRGGNEQFF.

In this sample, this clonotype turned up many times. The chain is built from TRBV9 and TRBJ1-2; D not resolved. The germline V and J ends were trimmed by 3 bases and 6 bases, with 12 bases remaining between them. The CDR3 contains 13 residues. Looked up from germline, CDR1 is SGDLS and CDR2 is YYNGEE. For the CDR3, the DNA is TGTGCCAGCAGCGAAAGCGGACGGAATGGCTACACCTTC. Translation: CASSESGRNGYTF.

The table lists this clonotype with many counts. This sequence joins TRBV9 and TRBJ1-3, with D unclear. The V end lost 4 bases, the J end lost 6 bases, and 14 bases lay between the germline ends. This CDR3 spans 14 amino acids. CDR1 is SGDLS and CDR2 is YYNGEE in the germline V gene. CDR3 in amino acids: CASSRRDGVNTIYF. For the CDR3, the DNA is TGTGCCAGCAGCCGGCGGGATGGTGTAAACACCATATATTTT.

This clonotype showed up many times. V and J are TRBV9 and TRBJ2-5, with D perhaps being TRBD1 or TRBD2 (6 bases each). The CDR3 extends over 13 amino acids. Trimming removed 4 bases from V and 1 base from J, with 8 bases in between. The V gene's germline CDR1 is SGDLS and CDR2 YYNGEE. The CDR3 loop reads CASSPGAQETQYF. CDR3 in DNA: TGTGCCAGCAGCCCGGGGGCCCAAGAGACCCAGTACTTC. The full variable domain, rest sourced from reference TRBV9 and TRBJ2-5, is DSGVTQTPKHLITATGQRVTLRCSPRSGDLSVYWYQQSLDQGLQFLIQYYNGEERAKGNILERFSAQQFPDLHSELNLSSLELGDSALYFCASSPGAQETQYFGPGTRLLVL.

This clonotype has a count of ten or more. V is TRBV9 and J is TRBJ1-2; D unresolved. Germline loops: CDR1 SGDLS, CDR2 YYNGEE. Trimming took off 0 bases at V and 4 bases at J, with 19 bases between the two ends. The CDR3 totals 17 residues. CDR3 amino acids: CASSVDPFRDTTYGYTF. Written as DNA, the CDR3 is TGTGCCAGCAGCGTAGACCCCTTCCGCGACACCACCTATGGCTACACCTTC.

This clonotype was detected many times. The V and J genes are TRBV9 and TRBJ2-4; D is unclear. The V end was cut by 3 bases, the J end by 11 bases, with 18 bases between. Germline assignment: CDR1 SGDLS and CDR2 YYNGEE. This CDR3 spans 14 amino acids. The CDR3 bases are TGTGCCAGCAGCGCACCGGGCCCCGTAAGCTTTCAGTACTTC. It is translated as CASSAPGPVSFQYF.

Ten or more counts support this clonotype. CDR3 DNA: TGTGCCAGCAGCGCGAGCGGGGGAGGGAACAATGAGCAGTTCTTC. Protein product: CASSASGGGNNEQFF. This chain links TRBV9 with TRBJ2-1; TRBD2 aligns across 8 bases. The germline CDR1 and CDR2 sequences are SGDLS and YYNGEE. The length of the CDR3 is 15 residues. Losses at the gene ends were 3 bases for V and 5 bases for J; bases not matched to a gene: 7. The full variable domain, with the rest looked up from reference TRBV9 and TRBJ2-1, is DSGVTQTPKHLITATGQRVTLRCSPRSGDLSVYWYQQSLDQGLQFLIQYYNGEERAKGNILERFSAQQFPDLHSELNLSSLELGDSALYFCASSASGGGNNEQFFGPGTRLTVL.

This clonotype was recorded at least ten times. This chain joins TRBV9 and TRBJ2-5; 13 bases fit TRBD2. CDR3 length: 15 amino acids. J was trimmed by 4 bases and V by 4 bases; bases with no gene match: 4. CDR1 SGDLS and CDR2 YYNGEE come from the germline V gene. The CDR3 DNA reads TGTGCCAGCAGCCCCGGGACTAGCGGGGTAGAGACCCAGTACTTC. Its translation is CASSPGTSGVETQYF.

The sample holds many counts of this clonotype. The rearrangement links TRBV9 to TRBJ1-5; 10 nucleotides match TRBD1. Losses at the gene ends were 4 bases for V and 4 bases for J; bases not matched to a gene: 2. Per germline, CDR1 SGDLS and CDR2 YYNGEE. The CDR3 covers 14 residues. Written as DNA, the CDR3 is TGTGCCAGCAGCCGGGACAGGGGAAATCAGCCCCAGCATTTT. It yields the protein CASSRDRGNQPQHF.

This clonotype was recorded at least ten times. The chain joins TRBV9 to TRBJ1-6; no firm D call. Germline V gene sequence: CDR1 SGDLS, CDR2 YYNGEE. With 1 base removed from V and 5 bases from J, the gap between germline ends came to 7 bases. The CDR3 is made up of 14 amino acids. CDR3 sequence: CASSVQADNSPLHF. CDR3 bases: TGTGCCAGCAGCGTACAAGCAGATAATTCACCCCTCCACTTT. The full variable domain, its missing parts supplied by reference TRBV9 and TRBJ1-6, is DSGVTQTPKHLITATGQRVTLRCSPRSGDLSVYWYQQSLDQGLQFLIQYYNGEERAKGNILERFSAQQFPDLHSELNLSSLELGDSALYFCASSVQADNSPLHFGNGTRLTVT.

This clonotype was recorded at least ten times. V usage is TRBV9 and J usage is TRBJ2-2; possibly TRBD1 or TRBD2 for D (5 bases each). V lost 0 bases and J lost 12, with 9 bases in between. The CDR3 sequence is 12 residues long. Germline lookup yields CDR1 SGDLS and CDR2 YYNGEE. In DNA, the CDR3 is TGTGCCAGCAGCGTAGAAGAGGGGCAGCTGTTTTTT. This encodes CASSVEEGQLFF.

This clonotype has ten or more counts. The CDR3 region is CASSVEALSGNTIYF. For the CDR3, the DNA is TGTGCCAGCAGCGTAGAGGCCCTATCTGGAAACACCATATATTTT. J is TRBJ1-3 and V is TRBV9; D gene ambiguous. The CDR3 runs to 15 residues. V was clipped by 0 bases and J by 1 base, with 8 bases between them. The germline CDR1 and CDR2 sequences are SGDLS and YYNGEE.

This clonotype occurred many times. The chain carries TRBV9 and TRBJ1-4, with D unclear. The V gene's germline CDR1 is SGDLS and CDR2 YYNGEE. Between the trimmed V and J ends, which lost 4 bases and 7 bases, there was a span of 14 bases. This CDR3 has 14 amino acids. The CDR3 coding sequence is TGTGCCAGCAGCCCATTACCGGGCGGTGAAAAACTGTTTTTT. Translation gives CASSPLPGGEKLFF.

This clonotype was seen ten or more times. The CDR3 region is CASSVTGFSNQPQHF. DNA for the CDR3: TGTGCCAGCAGCGTAACAGGGTTTAGCAATCAGCCCCAGCATTTT. V usage is TRBV9 and J usage is TRBJ1-5, with D possibly matching TRBD1 (6 bases). This CDR3 comprises 15 residues. Germline V lookup: CDR1 SGDLS, CDR2 YYNGEE. The V gene lost 1 base and the J gene lost 0 bases, with 8 bases spanning the gap. Variable domain in full (rest from reference TRBV9 and TRBJ1-5): DSGVTQTPKHLITATGQRVTLRCSPRSGDLSVYWYQQSLDQGLQFLIQYYNGEERAKGNILERFSAQQFPDLHSELNLSSLELGDSALYFCASSVTGFSNQPQHFGDGTRLSIL.

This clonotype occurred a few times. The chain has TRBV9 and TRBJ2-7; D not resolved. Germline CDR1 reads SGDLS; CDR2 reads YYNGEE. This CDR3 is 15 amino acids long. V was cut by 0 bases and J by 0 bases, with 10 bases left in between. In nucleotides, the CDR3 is TGTGCCAGCAGCGTAGCTTCCGGTTTCTCCTACGAGCAGTACTTC. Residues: CASSVASGFSYEQYF.

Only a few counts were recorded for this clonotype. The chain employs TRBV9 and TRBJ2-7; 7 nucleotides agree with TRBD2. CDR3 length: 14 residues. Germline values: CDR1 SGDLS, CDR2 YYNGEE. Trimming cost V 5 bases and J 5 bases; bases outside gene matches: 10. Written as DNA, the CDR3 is TGTGCCAGCAGGCCTGGACTAGTTGGGAACGAGCAGTACTTC. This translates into CASRPGLVGNEQYF.

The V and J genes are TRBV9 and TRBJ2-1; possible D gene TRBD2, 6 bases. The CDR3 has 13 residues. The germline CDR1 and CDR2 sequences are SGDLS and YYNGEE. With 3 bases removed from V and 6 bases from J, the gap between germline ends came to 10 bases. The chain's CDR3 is CASSEGLPNEQFF. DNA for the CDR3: TGTGCCAGCAGCGAGGGACTCCCCAATGAGCAGTTCTTC.

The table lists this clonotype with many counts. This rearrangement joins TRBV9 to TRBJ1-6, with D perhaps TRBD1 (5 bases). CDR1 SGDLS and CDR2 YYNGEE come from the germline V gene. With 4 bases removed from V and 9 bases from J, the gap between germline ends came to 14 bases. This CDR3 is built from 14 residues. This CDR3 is CASSPLPQGSPLHF. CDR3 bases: TGTGCCAGCAGCCCTCTCCCGCAGGGTTCACCCCTCCACTTT.